This T cell receptor (beta chain) was captured by sequencing in a study of shared clonotypes between healthy human individuals. Here immunoSEQ multiplex PCR was the method, and the copy in TCRdb shows in-frame clones only, minus some. In the table there are a few million clones, more than 90% of which are singletons. Study outcomes and limitations: Despite large depth, rarefaction showed incomplete sorted-subset sequencing.

To note about this clone: As yet, its antigen is unknown.

The ends lost 0 bases at V and 2 bases at J; junction bases unmatched: 4. CDR3 length: 16 residues. Germline V gives CDR1 LNHNV, CDR2 YYDKDF (reference sequence). Sequenced material: naive CD4+ T cells sorted from blood. Subset indicated: CD45RA+ positively selected. J is TRBJ2-7 and V is TRBV15, with 10 bases that match TRBD2. This receptor was identified in a man aged 18-30 years in good health. Here the CDR3 reads CATSREIAGGTYEQYF. CDR3 DNA: TGTGCCACCAGCAGAGAGATAGCGGGAGGAACCTACGAGCAGTACTTC.